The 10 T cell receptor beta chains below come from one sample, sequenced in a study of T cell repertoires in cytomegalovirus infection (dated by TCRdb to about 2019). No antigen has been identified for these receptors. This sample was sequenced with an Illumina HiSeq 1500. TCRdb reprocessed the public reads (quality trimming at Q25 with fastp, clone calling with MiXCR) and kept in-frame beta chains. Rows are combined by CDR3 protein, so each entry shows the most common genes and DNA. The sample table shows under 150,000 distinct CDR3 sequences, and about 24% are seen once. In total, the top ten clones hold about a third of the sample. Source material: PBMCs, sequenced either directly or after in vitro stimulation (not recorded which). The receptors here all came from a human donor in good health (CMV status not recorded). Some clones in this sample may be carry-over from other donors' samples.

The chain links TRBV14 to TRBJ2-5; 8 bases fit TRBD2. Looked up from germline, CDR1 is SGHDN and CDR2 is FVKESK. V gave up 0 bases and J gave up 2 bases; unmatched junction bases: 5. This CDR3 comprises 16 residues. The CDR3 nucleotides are TGTGCCAGCAGCCAAGATACTAGCGGTACACAAGAGACCCAGTACTTC. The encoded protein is CASSQDTSGTQETQYF.

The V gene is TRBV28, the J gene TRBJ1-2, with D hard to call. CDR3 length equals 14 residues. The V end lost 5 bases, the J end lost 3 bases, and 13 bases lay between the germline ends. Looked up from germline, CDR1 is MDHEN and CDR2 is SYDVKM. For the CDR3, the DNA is TGTGCCAGCAGTACTCCCACGGGGTACTATGGCTACACCTTC. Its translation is CASSTPTGYYGYTF.

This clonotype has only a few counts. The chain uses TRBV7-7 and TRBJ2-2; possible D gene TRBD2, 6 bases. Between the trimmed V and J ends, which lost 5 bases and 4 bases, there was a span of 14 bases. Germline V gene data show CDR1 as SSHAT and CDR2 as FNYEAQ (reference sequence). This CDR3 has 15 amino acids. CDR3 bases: TGTGCCAGCAGCCCGGGACTTTCAGCCACCGGGGAGCTGTTTTTT. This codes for CASSPGLSATGELFF.

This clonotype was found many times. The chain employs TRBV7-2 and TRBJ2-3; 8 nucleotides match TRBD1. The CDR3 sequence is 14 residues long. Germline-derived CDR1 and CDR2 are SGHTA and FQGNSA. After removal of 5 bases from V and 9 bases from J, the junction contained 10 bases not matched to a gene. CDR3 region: CASSPGQGGGTQYF. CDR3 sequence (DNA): TGTGCCAGCAGCCCAGGACAGGGTGGTGGGACGCAGTATTTT.

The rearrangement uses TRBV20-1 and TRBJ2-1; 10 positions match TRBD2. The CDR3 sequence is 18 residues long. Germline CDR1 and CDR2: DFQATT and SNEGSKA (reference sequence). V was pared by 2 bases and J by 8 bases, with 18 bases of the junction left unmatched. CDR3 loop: CSARPYPWTSGPEDEQFF. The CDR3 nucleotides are TGCAGTGCTAGACCTTATCCGTGGACTAGCGGCCCTGAGGATGAGCAGTTCTTC.

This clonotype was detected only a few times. The DNA for the CDR3 is TGTGCCACCAGTGATCCCACCCCGCGGGAGAATGGGCACGAGCAGTTCTTC. It yields the protein CATSDPTPRENGHEQFF. The chain is built from TRBV24-1 and TRBJ2-1; 7 nucleotides align to TRBD2. The J segment lost 10 bases and the V segment lost 3 bases, leaving 17 bases of the junction unmatched. The length of the CDR3 is 17 residues. The V gene's germline CDR1 is KGHDR and CDR2 SFDVKD.

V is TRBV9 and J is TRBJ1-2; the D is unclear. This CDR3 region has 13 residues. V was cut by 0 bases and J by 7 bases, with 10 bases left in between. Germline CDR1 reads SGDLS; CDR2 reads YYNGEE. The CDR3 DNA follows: TGTGCCAGCAGCGTAGATGTGTCTGGTGGCTACACCTTC. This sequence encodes CASSVDVSGGYTF.

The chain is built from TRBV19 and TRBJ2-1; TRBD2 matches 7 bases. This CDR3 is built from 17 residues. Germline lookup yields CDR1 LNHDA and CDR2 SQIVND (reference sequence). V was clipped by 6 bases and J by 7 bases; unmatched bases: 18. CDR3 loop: CASRLSTGLRENNEQFF. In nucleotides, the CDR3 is TGTGCCAGTAGGCTCTCAACGGGACTACGCGAAAATAATGAGCAGTTCTTC.

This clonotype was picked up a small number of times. CDR3 loop: CASSPHGGAGGQETQYF. As DNA, the CDR3 is TGTGCCAGCAGTCCACATGGGGGGGCAGGGGGGCAAGAGACCCAGTACTTC. This sequence joins TRBV28 and TRBJ2-5, with D perhaps TRBD1 or TRBD2 (7 bases each). Trimming cost V 5 bases and J 2 bases, with 21 bases left between them. Germline loops: CDR1 MDHEN, CDR2 SYDVKM. The CDR3 has 17 residues. Looking up the rest from reference TRBV28 and TRBJ2-5 gives the full variable domain: DVKVTQSSRYLVKRTGEKVFLECVQDMDHENMFWYRQDPGLGLRLIYFSYDVKMKEKGDIPEGYSVSREKKERFSLILESASTNQTSMYLCASSPHGGAGGQETQYFGPGTRLLVL.

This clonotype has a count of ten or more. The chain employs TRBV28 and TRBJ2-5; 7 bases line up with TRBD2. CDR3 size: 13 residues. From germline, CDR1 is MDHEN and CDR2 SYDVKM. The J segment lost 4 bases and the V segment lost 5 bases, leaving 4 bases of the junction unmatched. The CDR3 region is CASSKRERETQYF. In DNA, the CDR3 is TGTGCCAGCAGTAAGCGGGAACGAGAGACCCAGTACTTC.